The text below deals with one TCR beta chain. These data originate in a study of control samples from healthy donors and cancer patients. The V gene lost 2 bases and the J gene lost 0 bases, with 21 bases spanning the gap. The germline CDR1 and CDR2 sequences are SGHRS and YFSETQ. The CDR3 loop spans 19 amino acids. Assay used: immunoSEQ multiplex PCR; TCRdb lists only in-frame clones, some missing. In the table there are tens of thousands of clones, about 87% of which are singletons. The source of this sequence is a man between 45 and 60 years old in good health. The rearrangement uses TRBV5-1 and TRBJ2-4; D ambiguous. Sequenced input: blood. The CDR3 spells CASSFGPFGNAQAKNIQYF. CDR3 in DNA: TGCGCCAGCAGCTTTGGCCCCTTCGGTAATGCCCAAGCCAAAAACATTCAGTACTTC.